This T cell receptor beta chain was recovered during a study of CD8 T cell repertoires and HIV-1 epitope variants. Study information: Twenty-five autologous and known Gag and Nef epitope variant peptides each stimulated T cells separately. 1M T cells were kept uncultured as a baseline.

Repertoires were generated with immunoSEQ multiplex PCR, while TCRdb's copy carries only in-frame clones and drops some. The repertoire holds thousands of clones, 50% to 75% seen once, with around 40% in the top ten. With regard to this clone: Antigen: not known.

The CDR3 consists of 14 residues. The germline gives CDR1 SEHNR, CDR2 FQNEAQ (reference sequence). V was clipped by 6 bases and J by 3 bases, with 15 bases between them. Material for sequencing was cultured CD8+ T cells derived from PBMCs. The V and J genes are TRBV7-9 and TRBJ2-7; TRBD1 is a possible D gene (5 bases). The receptor was derived from a male donor with HIV. The CDR3 DNA follows: TGTGCCAGCAGTCCCCCCGGACAAGTCTACGAGCAGTACTTC. This translates into CASSPPGQVYEQYF.